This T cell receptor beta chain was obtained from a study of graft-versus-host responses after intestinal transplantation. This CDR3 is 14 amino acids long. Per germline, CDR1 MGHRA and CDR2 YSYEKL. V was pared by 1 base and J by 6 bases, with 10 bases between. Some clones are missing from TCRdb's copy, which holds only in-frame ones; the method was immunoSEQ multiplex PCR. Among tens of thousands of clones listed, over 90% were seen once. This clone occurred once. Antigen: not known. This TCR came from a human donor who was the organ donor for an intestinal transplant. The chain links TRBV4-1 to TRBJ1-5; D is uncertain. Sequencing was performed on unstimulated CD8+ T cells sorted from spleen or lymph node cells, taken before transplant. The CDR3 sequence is CASSQGPAVQPQHF. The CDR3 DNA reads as TGCGCCAGCAGCCAAGGCCCGGCGGTTCAGCCCCAGCATTTT.